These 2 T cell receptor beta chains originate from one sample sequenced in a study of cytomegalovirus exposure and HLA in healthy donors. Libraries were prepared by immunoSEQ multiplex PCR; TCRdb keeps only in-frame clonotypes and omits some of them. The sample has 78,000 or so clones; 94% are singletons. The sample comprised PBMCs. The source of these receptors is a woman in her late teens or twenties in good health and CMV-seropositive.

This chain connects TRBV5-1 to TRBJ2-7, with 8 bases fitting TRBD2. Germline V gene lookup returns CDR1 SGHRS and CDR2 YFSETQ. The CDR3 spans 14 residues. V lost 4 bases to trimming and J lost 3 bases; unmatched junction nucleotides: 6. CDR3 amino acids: CASSTGGTLYEQYF. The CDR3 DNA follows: TGCGCCAGCAGCACGGGGGGGACTCTCTACGAGCAGTACTTC.

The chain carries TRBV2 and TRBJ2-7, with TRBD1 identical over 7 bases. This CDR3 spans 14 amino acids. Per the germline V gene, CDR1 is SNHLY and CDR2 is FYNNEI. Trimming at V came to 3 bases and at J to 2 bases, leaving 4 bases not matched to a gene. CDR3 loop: CASSDPGQTYEQYF. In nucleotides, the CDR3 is TGTGCCAGCAGTGACCCGGGACAGACCTACGAGCAGTACTTC.